A selection of T cell receptor beta chains follows, all from one sample in a study of blood T cell repertoires in COVID-19. TCRdb's copy holds only in-frame clones and misses some; the assay was immunoSEQ multiplex PCR. The data contain roughly 150,000 clones, 82% of them seen just once; the ten biggest clones take up around a sixth. Sequenced material: PBMCs or T cells enriched from blood (not recorded which). The receptors were gathered from a man aged 60 to 69 who had recovered from COVID-19. The CDR3 runs from the conserved cysteine through the conserved F or W. Fields, in order: J gene, clone size, V gene, CDR3 length, D gene, CDR3 DNA, CDR3 protein. The D gene is left open where the match is weak. Size values are once, few and many counts, or a class for expanded clones, and some rows have none.

TRBJ2-7 | . | TRBV5-8 | 14 | TRBD1 | TGTGCCAGCGTCCCCGGGACAGGGTGGCACGAGCAGTACTTC | CASVPGTGWHEQYF
TRBJ1-3 | . | TRBV7-2 | 15 | TRBD1 | TGTGCCAGCAGTCTCGGACAGGGCTCTGGAAACACCATATATTTT | CASSLGQGSGNTIYF
TRBJ2-7 | once | TRBV28 | 14 | TRBD2 | TGTGCCAGCAGTCTTACGGGGAGGGCCTACGAGCAGTACTTC | CASSLTGRAYEQYF
TRBJ1-2 | . | TRBV28 | 15 | TRBD1 | TGTGCCAGCGGATTGGAGGGACAGGGCAGCTATGGCTACACCTTC | CASGLEGQGSYGYTF
TRBJ2-7 | . | TRBV18 | 14 | TRBD1 | TGTGCCAGCTCACCTCGCGGGACAGGGGGCGAGCAGTACTTC | CASSPRGTGGEQYF
TRBJ2-7 | . | TRBV6-1 | 15 | . | TGTGCCAGCAGTGAAGAGGCGGGGAGCTCCTACGAGCAGTACTTC | CASSEEAGSSYEQYF
TRBJ2-7 | . | TRBV6-5 | 13 | TRBD1 | TGTGCCAGCAGTTCAGGGGGCCGCCACGAGCAGTACTTC | CASSSGGRHEQYF
TRBJ2-7 | . | TRBV11-3 | 13 | . | TGTGCCAGCAGCTTAATGGCCAGGACTGAGCAGTACTTC | CASSLMARTEQYF
TRBJ2-7 | . | TRBV12-3/TRBV12-4 | 13 | . | TGTGCCAGCAGTTTTAAACAGGGAGCCGAGCAGTACTTC | CASSFKQGAEQYF
TRBJ2-7 | . | TRBV7-9 | 12 | . | TGTGCCAGCAGCTTCCAGGGTCGCGAGCAGTACTTC | CASSFQGREQYF
TRBJ1-1 | . | TRBV19 | 14 | TRBD1 | TGTGCCACTTCCACAGGGGGAGGAGGCACTGAAGCTTTCTTT | CATSTGGGGTEAFF
TRBJ2-3 | . | TRBV3-1/TRBV3-2 | 18 | TRBD2 | TGTGCCAGCAGCCAAGATATTGGCGGGGGGGCTTACACAGATACGCAGTATTTT | CASSQDIGGGAYTDTQYF
TRBJ1-2 | . | TRBV6-1 | 14 | . | TGTGCCAGCAGTGAGACGCACAGTGGGTATGGCTACACCTTC | CASSETHSGYGYTF
TRBJ1-6 | . | TRBV27 | 17 | TRBD1 | TGTGCCAGCAGTCCCCTCATGGACAGGTCATTTAATTCACCCCTCCACTTT | CASSPLMDRSFNSPLHF
TRBJ2-7 | . | TRBV11-1 | 15 | TRBD1 | TGTGCCAGCAGCCAGTTCCGGGGACAGGCCTACGAGCAGTACTTC | CASSQFRGQAYEQYF
TRBJ1-1 | . | TRBV7-9 | 17 | . | TGTGCCAGCAGCTTAGACTCTAAAAAGCTGTTAGACACTGAAGCTTTCTTT | CASSLDSKKLLDTEAFF
TRBJ2-2 | . | TRBV5-4 | 13 | . | TGTGCCAGCAGCTTGACAGGGACCGGGGAGCTGTTTTTT | CASSLTGTGELFF
TRBJ2-1 | . | TRBV21-1 | 16 | . | TGTGCCAGCAGCAAAGGGAGCAGGGAAACCTACAATGAGCAGTTCTTC | CASSKGSRETYNEQFF
TRBJ2-7 | . | TRBV11-3 | 13 | . | TGTGCCAGCAGCCCACAGCAAGGCTACGAGCAGTACTTC | CASSPQQGYEQYF
TRBJ2-7 | . | TRBV30 | 12 | TRBD1 | TGTGCCTGGGCCGGACAGGCCTACGAGCAGTACTTC | CAWAGQAYEQYF
TRBJ1-6 | . | TRBV28 | 15 | TRBD1 | TGTGCCAGCAGTTTAAGACAGGGGAAAGGATCACCCCTCCACTTT | CASSLRQGKGSPLHF
TRBJ2-7 | . | TRBV6-5 | 16 | TRBD1 | TGTGCCAGCAGTTACTTGGACAGGGGAGGTCCCTACGAGCAGTACTTC | CASSYLDRGGPYEQYF